This T cell receptor (beta chain) appears in the sequencing data of a study of T-cell memory formation after mild COVID-19. After 5'RACE with constant-segment primers, TCR alpha and TCR beta cDNA libraries carrying sample barcodes and UMIs were obtained. TCRdb called the 5' RACE reads again in MiXCR, with one record for every CDR3 protein. The sample consists of fewer than 250,000 distinct CDR3 sequences, about 16% of them appearing once. Study-level findings and limits: That cross-reactive memory joined was suggested by some responding clones appearing in pre-infection memory. Whereas later expanders leaned CD4+, clones contracting day 15 to 85 showed a balanced CD4/CD8 makeup.

From germline, CDR1 is SQVTM and CDR2 ANQGSEA. The CDR3 has 11 residues. With 7 bases removed from V and 10 bases from J, the gap between germline ends came to 16 bases. Regarding this clonotype: The antigen is undetermined.

The origin of this receptor is an adult woman who had mild COVID-19 (a few samples of this study predate the infection). Cell type and time point are not known. V and J are TRBV29-1 and TRBJ1-2; D might be TRBD1 (6 bases). Sequencing input: PBMCs or a T cell subset sorted from them (not recorded which). The CDR3 region is CSGEWDTDYTF. CDR3 sequence (DNA): TGCAGCGGTGAGTGGGACACCGACTACACCTTC.